This entry describes one T cell receptor beta chain. The germline V gene encodes CDR1 LNHDA and CDR2 SQIVND (reference sequence). The V gene end was trimmed by 4 bases and the J gene end by 9 bases; junction bases not matched to a gene: 7. The CDR3 extends over 15 amino acids. This record belongs to a study of blood T cell repertoires in COVID-19. On the study more broadly: Acute and convalescent COVID-19 specimens originated in the United States, Italy and Spain. Sample material is recorded as cDNA or gDNA derived from T cells, B-cell-depleted T cells, or PBMCs.

Original handling: Amplification with reference gene primers provided the estimates of nucleated cell counts. Clones were read by immunoSEQ multiplex PCR, and TCRdb kept only the in-frame ones, dropping some. V and J calls and clone size follow that table, whereas D and trimming were derived from the DNA. Among roughly 500,000 clones, approximately 85% were seen once, and the ten largest hold roughly 3.1%. The receptor comes from a human donor in a cohort sampled during active COVID-19. This rearrangement joins TRBV19 to TRBJ1-6; 9 positions match TRBD1. The sample consisted of peripheral blood. The CDR3 DNA follows: TGTGCCAGTAGTACCGAGGACAGGGGCAGTTCACCCCTCCACTTT. This encodes CASSTEDRGSSPLHF.